This entry features one T cell receptor beta chain sequence. Its specificity is unknown. A CD45RO/CCR7/CD25/CD127/CD95/CD27 panel sorted naive, central memory, regulatory and stem cell-like memory CD4+ cells. The V gene's germline CDR1 is LNHDA and CDR2 SQIVND (reference sequence). The CDR3 runs 16 residues. V shed 4 bases and J 1 base; nucleotides not matched to a gene: 6. This entry comes from a study of beta chain features in type 1 diabetes. The study reverse transcribed the entire isolated RNA, so it sequenced expressed TCRB transcripts. Repertoires were generated with immunoSEQ multiplex PCR, while TCRdb's copy carries only in-frame clones and drops some. The sample consists of around 70,000 clones, about 48% of them appearing once. Study observations and caveats: In every one of the four CD4+ subsets, TCRB CDR3s were moderately but significantly shorter in Type 1 diabetes patients.

The receptor comes from a man younger than 45 with type 1 diabetes. The chain recombines TRBV19 with TRBJ2-5, with 10 nucleotides matching TRBD1. The sample consisted of central memory CD4+ T cells from blood. The CDR3 bases are TGTGCCAGTAGTACGGGACAGGGGTATCCCCAAGAGACCCAGTACTTC. Protein product: CASSTGQGYPQETQYF.